This T cell receptor (beta chain) is from a study of T cell changes during pregnancy in multiple sclerosis. Assay used: immunoSEQ multiplex PCR; TCRdb lists only in-frame clones, some missing. The sample has more than 60,000 clones, 90% to 95% seen once; the top ten hold just over 0.85%. The sequenced sample was peripheral blood, obtained before pregnancy. This TCR was sampled from a female donor with multiple sclerosis, enrolled in a pregnancy study.

CDR3 nucleotides: TGTGCCAGCAGCCAAGATTTTTCCCGCTCCTACGAGCAGTACTTC. Amino acid sequence: CASSQDFSRSYEQYF. The rearrangement joins TRBV4-2 to TRBJ2-7, with no clear D. The CDR3 length is 15 residues. V was trimmed by 0 bases and J by 0 bases, leaving 9 bases between them. Germline assignment: CDR1 LGHNA and CDR2 YNFKEQ.